At least ten counts were recorded for the clone carrying this T cell receptor beta chain. This sample is part of a study of T cells after posttransplantation cyclophosphamide. This related bone marrow graft donor gave peripheral blood on the day of marrow donation. The repertoire was sequenced with immunoSEQ multiplex PCR; TCRdb's copy has only in-frame clones and lacks some. This table holds 20,000 to 25,000 clones with no singletons; the top ten claim over 6.5%. The germline gives CDR1 MNHEY, CDR2 SMNVEV (reference sequence). This CDR3 region has 15 residues. V lost 3 bases to trimming and J lost 6 bases; unmatched junction nucleotides: 6.

V usage is TRBV27 and J usage is TRBJ2-2; TRBD2 agrees at 8 bases. Sequencing was carried out using PBMCs. The receptor was isolated from an older woman in good health, CMV-negative, and a related stem cell transplant donor. The CDR3 bases are TGTGCCAGCAGTTTTGACTCCGGGGGGGCCGGGGAGCTGTTTTTT. Amino acids: CASSFDSGGAGELFF.